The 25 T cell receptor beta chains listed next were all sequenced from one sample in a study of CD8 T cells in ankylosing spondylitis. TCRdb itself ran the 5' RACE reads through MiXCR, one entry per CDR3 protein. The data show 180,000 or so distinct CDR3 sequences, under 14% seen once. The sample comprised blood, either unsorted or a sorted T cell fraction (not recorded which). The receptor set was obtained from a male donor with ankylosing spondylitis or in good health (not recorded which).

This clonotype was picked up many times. Here the CDR3 reads CASSPNTTINYGYTF. In nucleotides, the CDR3 is TGCGCCAGCAGCCCGAACACCACAATCAACTATGGCTACACCTTC. The chain has TRBV5-1 and TRBJ1-2; no firm D call. CDR1 and CDR2 (germline): SGHRS, YFSETQ. This CDR3 region has 15 residues. Between the trimmed V and J ends, which lost 4 bases and 2 bases, there was a span of 15 bases.

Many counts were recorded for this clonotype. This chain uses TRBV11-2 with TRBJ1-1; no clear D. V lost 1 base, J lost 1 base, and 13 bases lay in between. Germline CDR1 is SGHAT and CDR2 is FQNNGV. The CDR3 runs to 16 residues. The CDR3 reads CASSLGAAWANTEAFF. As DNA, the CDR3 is TGTGCCAGCAGCTTAGGGGCCGCTTGGGCGAACACTGAAGCTTTCTTT.

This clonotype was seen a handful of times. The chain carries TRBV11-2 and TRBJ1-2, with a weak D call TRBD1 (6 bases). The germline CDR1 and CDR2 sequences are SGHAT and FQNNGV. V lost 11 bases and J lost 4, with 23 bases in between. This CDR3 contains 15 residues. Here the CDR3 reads CASKLRWGAGYGYTF. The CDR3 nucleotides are TGTGCCTCAAAGCTTAGGTGGGGGGCTGGCTATGGCTACACCTTC.

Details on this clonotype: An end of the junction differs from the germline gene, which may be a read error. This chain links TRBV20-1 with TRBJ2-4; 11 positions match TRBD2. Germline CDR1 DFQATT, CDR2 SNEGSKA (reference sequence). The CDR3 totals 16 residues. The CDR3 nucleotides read TGCTGTGCTAGAGGGGTAGCGGGGGGGACCAAAAACATTCAGTACTTC. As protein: CCARGVAGGTKNIQYF.

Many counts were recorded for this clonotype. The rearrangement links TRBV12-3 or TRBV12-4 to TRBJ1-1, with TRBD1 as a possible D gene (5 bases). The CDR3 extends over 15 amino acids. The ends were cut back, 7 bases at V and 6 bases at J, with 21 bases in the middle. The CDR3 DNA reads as TGTGCCAGCATCCAATTCGTGGTAGGGGCGCCTGAAGCTTTCTTT. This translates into CASIQFVVGAPEAFF.

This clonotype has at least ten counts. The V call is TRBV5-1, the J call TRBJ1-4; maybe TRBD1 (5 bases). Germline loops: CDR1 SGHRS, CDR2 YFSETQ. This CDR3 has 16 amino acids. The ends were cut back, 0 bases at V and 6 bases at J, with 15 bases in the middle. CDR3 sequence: CASSLGGTVQDEKLFF. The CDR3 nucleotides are TGCGCCAGCAGCTTGGGCGGGACCGTACAGGATGAAAAACTGTTTTTT.

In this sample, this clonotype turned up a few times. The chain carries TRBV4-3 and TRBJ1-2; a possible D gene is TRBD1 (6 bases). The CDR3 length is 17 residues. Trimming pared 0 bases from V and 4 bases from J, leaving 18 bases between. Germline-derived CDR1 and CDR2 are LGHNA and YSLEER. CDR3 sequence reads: CASSQDFTPGQGYGYTF. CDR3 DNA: TGCGCCAGCAGCCAAGATTTCACTCCGGGACAAGGCTATGGCTACACCTTC.

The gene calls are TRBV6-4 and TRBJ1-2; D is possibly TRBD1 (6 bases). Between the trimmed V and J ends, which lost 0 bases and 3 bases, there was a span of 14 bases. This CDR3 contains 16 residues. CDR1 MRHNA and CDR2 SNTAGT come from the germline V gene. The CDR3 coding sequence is TGTGCCAGCAGTGACTCGGAGGGGGGCACCGACTATGGCTACACCTTC. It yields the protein CASSDSEGGTDYGYTF.

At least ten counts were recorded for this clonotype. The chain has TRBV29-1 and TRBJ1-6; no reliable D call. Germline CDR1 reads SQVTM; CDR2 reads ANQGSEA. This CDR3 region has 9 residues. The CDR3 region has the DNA TGCGTTCCCTGGCCACCCCTCCACTTT. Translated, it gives CVPWPPLHF.

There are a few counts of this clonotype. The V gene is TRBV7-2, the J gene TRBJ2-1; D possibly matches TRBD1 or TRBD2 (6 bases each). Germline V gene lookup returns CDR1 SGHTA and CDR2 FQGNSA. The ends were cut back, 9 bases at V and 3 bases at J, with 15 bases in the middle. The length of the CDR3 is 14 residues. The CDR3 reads CASLSGANYNEQFF. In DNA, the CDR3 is TGTGCCAGTCTGTCGGGGGCCAACTACAATGAGCAGTTCTTC.

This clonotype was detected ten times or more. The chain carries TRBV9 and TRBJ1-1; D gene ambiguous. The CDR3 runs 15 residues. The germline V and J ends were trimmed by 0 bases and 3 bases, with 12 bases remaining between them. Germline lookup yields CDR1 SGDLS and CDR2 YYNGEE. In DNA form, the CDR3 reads TGTGCCAGCAGCGTAGATCCACGCAAATACACTGAAGCTTTCTTT. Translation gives CASSVDPRKYTEAFF.

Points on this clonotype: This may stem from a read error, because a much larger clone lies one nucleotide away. The DNA of the CDR3 is TGCAGCGCCCAAGTCAGCGGGAGGGCGAACGCCGGGGAGCTGTTTTTT. Amino acid sequence: CSAQVSGRANAGELFF. The chain couples TRBV29-1 to TRBJ2-2; 10 bases agree with TRBD2. Per the germline V gene, CDR1 is SQVTM and CDR2 is ANQGSEA. The CDR3 is 16 residues long.

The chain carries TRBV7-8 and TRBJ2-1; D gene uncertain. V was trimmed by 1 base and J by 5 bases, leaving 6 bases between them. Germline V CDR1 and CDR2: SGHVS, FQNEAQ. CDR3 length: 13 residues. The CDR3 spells CASSLDGNNEQFF. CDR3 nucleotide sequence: TGTGCCAGCAGCTTAGATGGGAACAATGAGCAGTTCTTC.

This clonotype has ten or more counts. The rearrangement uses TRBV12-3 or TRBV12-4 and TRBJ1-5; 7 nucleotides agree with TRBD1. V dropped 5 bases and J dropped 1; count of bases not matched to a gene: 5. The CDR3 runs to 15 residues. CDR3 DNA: TGTGCCAGCAGTCATCGGACAGGCAGCAATCAGCCCCAGCATTTT. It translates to CASSHRTGSNQPQHF.

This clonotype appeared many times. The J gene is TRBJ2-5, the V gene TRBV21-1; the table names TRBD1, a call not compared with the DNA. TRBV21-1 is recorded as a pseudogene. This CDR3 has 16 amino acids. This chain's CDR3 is CASSKARVQGWETQYF. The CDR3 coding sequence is TGTGCCAGCAGCAAAGCCCGAGTACAGGGTTGGGAGACCCAGTACTTC.

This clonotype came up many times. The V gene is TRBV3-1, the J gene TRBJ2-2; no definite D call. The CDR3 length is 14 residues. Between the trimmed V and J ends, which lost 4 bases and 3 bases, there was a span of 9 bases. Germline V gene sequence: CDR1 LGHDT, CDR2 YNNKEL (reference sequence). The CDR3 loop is CASSPQRHTGELFF. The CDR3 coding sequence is TGTGCCAGCAGCCCCCAGCGCCACACCGGGGAGCTGTTTTTT.

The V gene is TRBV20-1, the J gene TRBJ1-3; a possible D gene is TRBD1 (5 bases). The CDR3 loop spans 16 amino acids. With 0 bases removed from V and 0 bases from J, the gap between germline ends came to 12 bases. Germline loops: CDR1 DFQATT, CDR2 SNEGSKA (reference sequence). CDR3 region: CSARDRGKTSGNTIYF. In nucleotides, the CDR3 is TGCAGTGCTAGAGATCGGGGCAAGACCTCTGGAAACACCATATATTTT.

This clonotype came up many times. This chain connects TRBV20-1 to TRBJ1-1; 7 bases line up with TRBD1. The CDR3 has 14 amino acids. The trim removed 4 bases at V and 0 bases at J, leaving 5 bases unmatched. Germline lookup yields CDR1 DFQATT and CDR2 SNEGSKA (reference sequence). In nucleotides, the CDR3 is TGCAGTGCTACGACAGGGAGCCTGAACACTGAAGCTTTCTTT. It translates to CSATTGSLNTEAFF.

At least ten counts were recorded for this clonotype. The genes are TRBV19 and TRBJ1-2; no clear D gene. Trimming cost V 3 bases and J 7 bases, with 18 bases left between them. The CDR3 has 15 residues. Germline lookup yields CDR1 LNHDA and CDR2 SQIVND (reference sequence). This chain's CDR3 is CASSIPEVSWSGYTF. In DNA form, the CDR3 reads TGTGCCAGTAGTATTCCGGAGGTATCTTGGTCTGGCTACACCTTC.

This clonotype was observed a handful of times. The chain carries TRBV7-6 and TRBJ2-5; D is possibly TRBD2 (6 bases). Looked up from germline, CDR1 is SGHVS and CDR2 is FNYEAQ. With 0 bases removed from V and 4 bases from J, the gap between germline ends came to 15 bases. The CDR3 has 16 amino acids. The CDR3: CASSLAFGGRGETQYF. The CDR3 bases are TGTGCCAGCAGCTTAGCTTTCGGAGGGAGAGGAGAGACCCAGTACTTC.

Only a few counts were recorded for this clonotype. As DNA, the CDR3 is TGTGCCAGTAGTATAGAAAGGGGGCGCGGGATTAATCAGCCCCAGCATTTT. This gives the protein CASSIERGRGINQPQHF. The V gene is TRBV19, the J gene TRBJ1-5; 7 bases map to TRBD1. V shed 0 bases and J 4 bases; nucleotides not matched to a gene: 9. Looked up from germline, CDR1 is LNHDA and CDR2 is SQIVND (reference sequence). The CDR3 covers 17 residues.

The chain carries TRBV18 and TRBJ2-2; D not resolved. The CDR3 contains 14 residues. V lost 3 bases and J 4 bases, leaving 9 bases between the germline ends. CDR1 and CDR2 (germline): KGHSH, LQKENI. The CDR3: CASSPASGTGELFF. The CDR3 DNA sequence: TGTGCCAGCTCACCGGCGTCGGGCACCGGGGAGCTGTTTTTT.

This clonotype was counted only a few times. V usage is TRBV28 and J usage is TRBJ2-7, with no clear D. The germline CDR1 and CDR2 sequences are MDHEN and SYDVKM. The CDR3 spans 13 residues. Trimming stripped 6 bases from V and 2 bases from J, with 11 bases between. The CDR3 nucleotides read TGTGCCAGCAGGAGCGAGGTAGCCTACGAGCAGTACTTC. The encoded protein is CASRSEVAYEQYF.

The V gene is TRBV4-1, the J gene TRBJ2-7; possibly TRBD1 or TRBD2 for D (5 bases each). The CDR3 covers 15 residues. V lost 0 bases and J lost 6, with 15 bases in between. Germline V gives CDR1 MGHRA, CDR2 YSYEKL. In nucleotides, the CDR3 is TGCGCCAGCAGCCAAGATCCAGGGAGCTTGAGCGAGCAGTACTTC. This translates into CASSQDPGSLSEQYF.

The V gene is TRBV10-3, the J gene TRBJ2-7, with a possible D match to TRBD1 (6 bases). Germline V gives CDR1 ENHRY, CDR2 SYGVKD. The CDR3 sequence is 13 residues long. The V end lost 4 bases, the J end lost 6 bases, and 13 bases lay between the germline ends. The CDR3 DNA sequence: TGTGCCATCAGTGGGGGACAAGGCTGCGAGCAGTACTTC. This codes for CAISGGQGCEQYF.